The following is a T cell receptor beta chain sequence with its context. Its antigen remains unknown. The sample belongs to a study of T cells in localized non-small cell lung cancer. Study-wide points: Appearing in adjacent lung were a median roughly 60 of the top 100 tumor clones. Of the tissues analyzed, uninvolved adjacent lung showed maximal T cell clonality, greater than tumor.

Sequencing used immunoSEQ multiplex PCR; TCRdb keeps in-frame clones, though not all of them. The table records about 56,000 clones, just over 85% of them present only once. V lost 6 bases to trimming and J lost 0 bases, with 11 bases between them. This CDR3 has 15 amino acids. The V gene's germline CDR1 is MNHEY and CDR2 SVGAGI. Material: peripheral blood, obtained before any cancer treatment. The chain combines TRBV6-5 with TRBJ1-4, with D unresolved. This receptor was taken from a woman aged 40-70 years with stage I lung adenocarcinoma. The DNA of the CDR3 is TGTGCCAGCAGGGCGGGCCCCTCAACTAATGAAAAACTGTTTTTT. This gives the protein CASRAGPSTNEKLFF.